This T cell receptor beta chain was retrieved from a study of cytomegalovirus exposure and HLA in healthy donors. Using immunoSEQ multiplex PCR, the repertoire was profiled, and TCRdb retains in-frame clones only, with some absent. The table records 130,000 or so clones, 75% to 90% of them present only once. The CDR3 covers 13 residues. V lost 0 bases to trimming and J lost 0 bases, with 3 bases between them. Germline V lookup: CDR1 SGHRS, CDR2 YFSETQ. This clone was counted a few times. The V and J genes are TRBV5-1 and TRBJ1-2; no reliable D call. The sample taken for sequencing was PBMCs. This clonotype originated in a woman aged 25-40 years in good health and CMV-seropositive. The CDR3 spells CASSLAANYGYTF. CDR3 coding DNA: TGCGCCAGCAGCTTGGCAGCTAACTATGGCTACACCTTC.